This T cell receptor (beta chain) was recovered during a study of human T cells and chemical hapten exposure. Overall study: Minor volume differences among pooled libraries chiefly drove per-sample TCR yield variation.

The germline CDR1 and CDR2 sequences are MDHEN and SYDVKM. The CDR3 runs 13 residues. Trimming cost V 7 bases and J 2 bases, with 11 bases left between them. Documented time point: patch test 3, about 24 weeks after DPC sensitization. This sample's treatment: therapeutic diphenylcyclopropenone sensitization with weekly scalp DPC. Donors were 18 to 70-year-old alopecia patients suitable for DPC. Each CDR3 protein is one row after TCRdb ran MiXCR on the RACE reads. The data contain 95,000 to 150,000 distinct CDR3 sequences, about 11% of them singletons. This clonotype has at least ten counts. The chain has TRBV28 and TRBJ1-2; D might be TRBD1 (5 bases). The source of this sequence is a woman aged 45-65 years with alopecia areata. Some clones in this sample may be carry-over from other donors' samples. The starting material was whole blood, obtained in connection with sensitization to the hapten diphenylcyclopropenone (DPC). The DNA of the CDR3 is TGTGCCAGCAAGTGGTGGGGGAACTATGGCTACACCTTC. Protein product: CASKWWGNYGYTF.